This is a list of T cell receptor beta chains from one sample in a study of STAT5B mutations in CD4+ large granular lymphocyte leukemia. Sequencing used immunoSEQ multiplex PCR; TCRdb keeps in-frame clones, though not all of them. The sample consists of about 31,000 clones, roughly 89% of them appearing once. Sample: CD4+ T cells from blood buffy coats. These TCRs come from a human donor in good health. Both conserved end residues are part of each CDR3. D genes are given only for firm matches. Size is omitted from some rows. Given values are once, few, many or a class for expanded clones.

abundance: few; j_gene: TRBJ2-7; d_gene: TRBD2; v_gene: TRBV11-3; CDR3nt: TGTGCCAGCAGCGCTAGCGGCCTTGACTCCTACGAGCAGTACTTC; CDR3aa: CASSASGLDSYEQYF
abundance: -; j_gene: TRBJ2-2; d_gene: TRBD2; v_gene: TRBV19; CDR3nt: TGTGCCAGTACCGGGACTAGCGGGAAGAAAACCACCGGGGAGCTGTTTTTT; CDR3aa: CASTGTSGKKTTGELFF
abundance: -; j_gene: TRBJ1-3; d_gene: TRBD1; v_gene: TRBV5-6; CDR3nt: TGTGCCAGCAGCTTGGAGGGTCCAGGGGGCTCTGGAAACACCATATATTTT; CDR3aa: CASSLEGPGGSGNTIYF
abundance: -; j_gene: TRBJ2-3; d_gene: TRBD1; v_gene: TRBV14; CDR3nt: TGTGCCAGCAGCCCCCTAGACAGGGGTGGGGCAGATACGCAGTATTTT; CDR3aa: CASSPLDRGGADTQYF
abundance: once; j_gene: TRBJ2-1; d_gene: TRBD2; v_gene: TRBV7-3; CDR3nt: TGTGCCAGCAGCCTCGGGACTAGCGGGCAAAATGAGCAGTTCTTC; CDR3aa: CASSLGTSGQNEQFF
abundance: -; j_gene: TRBJ2-2; d_gene: TRBD2; v_gene: TRBV5-1; CDR3nt: TGCGCCAGCAGCTTTCTAGCGGGAGACACCGGGGAGCTGTTTTTT; CDR3aa: CASSFLAGDTGELFF
abundance: -; j_gene: TRBJ1-2; d_gene: TRBD1; v_gene: TRBV2; CDR3nt: TGTGCCAGCATGTCGGAGGGGGCTAAGAACTATGGCTACACCTTC; CDR3aa: CASMSEGAKNYGYTF
abundance: -; j_gene: TRBJ2-7; d_gene: -; v_gene: TRBV28; CDR3nt: TGTGCCAGCGGCCGACTAGTCTTGCACGAGCAGTACTTC; CDR3aa: CASGRLVLHEQYF
abundance: -; j_gene: TRBJ1-2; d_gene: -; v_gene: TRBV30; CDR3nt: TGTGCCTGGAGTTCCGATTTCGCCGGACAGTGGCGGTTCTATGGCTACACCTTC; CDR3aa: CAWSSDFAGQWRFYGYTF
abundance: medium-sized; j_gene: TRBJ1-1; d_gene: -; v_gene: TRBV5-1; CDR3nt: TGCGCCAGCAGCCCGGGGTCCAGGGAGGCTTTCTTT; CDR3aa: CASSPGSREAFF
abundance: few; j_gene: TRBJ1-2; d_gene: TRBD1; v_gene: TRBV2; CDR3nt: TGTGCCAGCACAGCCTCAGGGGGCATGGGCGGCTACACCTTC; CDR3aa: CASTASGGMGGYTF
abundance: once; j_gene: TRBJ2-7; d_gene: TRBD2; v_gene: TRBV28; CDR3nt: TGTGCCAGCAGTCCCCCACGGGAGGGTTGGGAGCAGTACTTC; CDR3aa: CASSPPREGWEQYF
abundance: -; j_gene: TRBJ1-2; d_gene: -; v_gene: TRBV5-6; CDR3nt: TGTGCCAGCAGTTCGATCCAGGGCAACATTTACTATCATGGCTACACCTTC; CDR3aa: CASSSIQGNIYYHGYTF
abundance: -; j_gene: TRBJ1-2; d_gene: TRBD1; v_gene: TRBV28; CDR3nt: TGTGCCAGCAGTGAGCGCCTCGGACAGGGCTCCTATGGCTACACCTTC; CDR3aa: CASSERLGQGSYGYTF
abundance: -; j_gene: TRBJ2-7; d_gene: TRBD2; v_gene: TRBV28; CDR3nt: TGTGCCAGCAGTCTCCCTAGCGGCTCCTACGAGCAGTACTTC; CDR3aa: CASSLPSGSYEQYF
abundance: -; j_gene: TRBJ1-1; d_gene: -; v_gene: TRBV11-2; CDR3nt: TGTGCCAGCTGCTTGGCAGCCAACACTGAAGCTTTCTTT; CDR3aa: CASCLAANTEAFF
abundance: -; j_gene: TRBJ2-7; d_gene: TRBD1; v_gene: TRBV27; CDR3nt: TGTGCCAGCAGTTTCAGGACAGGGCCAAATCGGGAGCAGTACTTC; CDR3aa: CASSFRTGPNREQYF
abundance: -; j_gene: TRBJ2-5; d_gene: TRBD2; v_gene: TRBV28; CDR3nt: TGTGCCAGCAGTTTAGCGGGGGGCAAAAGGGAGACCCAGTACTTC; CDR3aa: CASSLAGGKRETQYF
abundance: -; j_gene: TRBJ1-3; d_gene: TRBD1; v_gene: TRBV7-6; CDR3nt: TGTGCCAGCAGCTTACGGGACAGGGGGTCAGAACGCTCTGGAAACACCATATATTTT; CDR3aa: CASSLRDRGSERSGNTIYF
abundance: -; j_gene: TRBJ1-5; d_gene: TRBD1; v_gene: TRBV6-1; CDR3nt: TGTGCCACCCAGGACAGGGCCATCAGCAATCAGCCCCAGCATTTT; CDR3aa: CATQDRAISNQPQHF
abundance: -; j_gene: TRBJ1-3; d_gene: -; v_gene: TRBV18; CDR3nt: TGTGCCAGCTCACCTCCGATCTCCGGCTCTGGAAACACCATATATTTT; CDR3aa: CASSPPISGSGNTIYF
abundance: few; j_gene: TRBJ2-4; d_gene: -; v_gene: TRBV18; CDR3nt: TGTGCCAGCTCACCAGCCCCAGCCAAAAACATTCAGTACTTC; CDR3aa: CASSPAPAKNIQYF
abundance: -; j_gene: TRBJ2-3; d_gene: -; v_gene: TRBV10-3; CDR3nt: TGTGCCATCATGGCTAGCGGGACAGGGCGCACAGATACGCAGTATTTT; CDR3aa: CAIMASGTGRTDTQYF
abundance: -; j_gene: TRBJ1-3; d_gene: -; v_gene: TRBV19; CDR3nt: TGTGCCAGTAGTATAGGACAGATCTCTGGAAACACCATATATTTT; CDR3aa: CASSIGQISGNTIYF
abundance: -; j_gene: TRBJ2-7; d_gene: TRBD2; v_gene: TRBV6-5; CDR3nt: TGTGCCAGCAGTTACTCTGCTAGCGGGGAGGGGTCCGAGCAGTACTTC; CDR3aa: CASSYSASGEGSEQYF
abundance: -; j_gene: TRBJ2-6; d_gene: TRBD1; v_gene: TRBV6-4; CDR3nt: TGTGCCAGCAGTCCGACAGGGACCAGCCTGGGGGCCAACGTCCTGACTTTC; CDR3aa: CASSPTGTSLGANVLTF
abundance: -; j_gene: TRBJ2-4; d_gene: -; v_gene: TRBV28; CDR3nt: TGTGCCAGCAGTTTGGTCCAGGAGACCAAACTAGCCAAAAACATTCAGTACTTC; CDR3aa: CASSLVQETKLAKNIQYF
abundance: -; j_gene: TRBJ1-2; d_gene: -; v_gene: TRBV19; CDR3nt: TGTGCCAGTAGTATAGATGCGGACTACTATGGCTACACCTTC; CDR3aa: CASSIDADYYGYTF
abundance: -; j_gene: TRBJ2-2; d_gene: -; v_gene: TRBV7-2; CDR3nt: TGTGCCAGCAGCTTACATTCGGGAGTGGCCGGGGAGCTGTTTTTT; CDR3aa: CASSLHSGVAGELFF
abundance: -; j_gene: TRBJ1-4; d_gene: -; v_gene: TRBV28; CDR3nt: TGTGCCAGCAGTATGATGGGCCGAGAAAAACTGTTTTTT; CDR3aa: CASSMMGREKLFF
abundance: -; j_gene: TRBJ1-5; d_gene: TRBD1; v_gene: TRBV19; CDR3nt: TGTGCCAGTAGCCCACACGGGACAGATAGCAATCAGCCCCAGCATTTT; CDR3aa: CASSPHGTDSNQPQHF
abundance: once; j_gene: TRBJ2-5; d_gene: TRBD2; v_gene: TRBV7-9; CDR3nt: TGTGCCAGCAGCTTTGGACTAGCGGGAGTAGGTGAGACCCAGTACTTC; CDR3aa: CASSFGLAGVGETQYF
abundance: few; j_gene: TRBJ1-5; d_gene: -; v_gene: TRBV7-3; CDR3nt: TGTGCCAGCTCCCAGGGGAACAGTCAGCCCCAGCATTTT; CDR3aa: CASSQGNSQPQHF
abundance: -; j_gene: TRBJ1-2; d_gene: -; v_gene: TRBV28; CDR3nt: TGTGCCAGCAGTTTGAAGGCCCATTATGGCTACACCTTC; CDR3aa: CASSLKAHYGYTF
abundance: -; j_gene: TRBJ2-5; d_gene: -; v_gene: TRBV10-3; CDR3nt: TGTGCCATCAGTGAGCGAACCCAGGGAACTGGGAAAGAGACCCAGTACTTC; CDR3aa: CAISERTQGTGKETQYF
abundance: -; j_gene: TRBJ2-7; d_gene: TRBD2; v_gene: TRBV28; CDR3nt: TGTGCCAGCAGTCGAGGGACTAGCGGGAGAGCCGAGCAGTACTTC; CDR3aa: CASSRGTSGRAEQYF
abundance: -; j_gene: TRBJ1-1; d_gene: -; v_gene: TRBV11-3; CDR3nt: TGTGCCAGCAGCTTCGTAACGCAGGGGAAGTCTGAAGCTTTCTTT; CDR3aa: CASSFVTQGKSEAFF
abundance: few; j_gene: TRBJ2-7; d_gene: TRBD1; v_gene: TRBV10-3; CDR3nt: TGTGCCATCAGTGGGACAGGGCGGGCCTACGAGCAGTACTTC; CDR3aa: CAISGTGRAYEQYF